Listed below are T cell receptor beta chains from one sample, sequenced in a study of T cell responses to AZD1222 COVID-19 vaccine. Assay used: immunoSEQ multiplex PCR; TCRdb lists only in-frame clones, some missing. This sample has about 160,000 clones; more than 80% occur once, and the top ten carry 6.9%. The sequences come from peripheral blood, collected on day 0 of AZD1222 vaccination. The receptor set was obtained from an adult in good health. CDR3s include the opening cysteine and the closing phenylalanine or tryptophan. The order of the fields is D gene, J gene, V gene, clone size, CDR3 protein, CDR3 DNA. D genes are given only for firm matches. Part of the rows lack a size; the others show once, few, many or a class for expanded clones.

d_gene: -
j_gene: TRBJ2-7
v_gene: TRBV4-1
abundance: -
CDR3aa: CASSQSLGASTYEQYF
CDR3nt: TGCGCCAGCAGCCAATCCCTCGGGGCTTCCACCTACGAGCAGTACTTC

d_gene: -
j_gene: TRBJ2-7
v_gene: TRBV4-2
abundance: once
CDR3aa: CASSLSTYEQYF
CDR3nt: TGTGCCAGCAGCCTATCCACCTACGAGCAGTACTTC

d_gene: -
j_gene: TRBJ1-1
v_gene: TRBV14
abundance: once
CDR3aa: CASSRTRTEAFF
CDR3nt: TGTGCCAGCAGCCGCACTAGAACTGAAGCTTTCTTT

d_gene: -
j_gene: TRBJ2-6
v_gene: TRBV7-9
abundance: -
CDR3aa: CASSPRASGANVLTF
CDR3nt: TGTGCCAGCAGCCCCCGGGCCTCTGGGGCCAACGTCCTGACTTTC

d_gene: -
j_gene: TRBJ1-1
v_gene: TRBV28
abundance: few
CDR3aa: CASSLYPGKDMNTEAFF
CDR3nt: TGTGCCAGCAGTTTATACCCTGGGAAGGACATGAACACTGAAGCTTTCTTT

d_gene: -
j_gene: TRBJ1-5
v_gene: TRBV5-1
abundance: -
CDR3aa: CASSIDSNQPQHF
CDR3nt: TGCGCCAGCAGTATAGATAGCAATCAGCCCCAGCATTTT

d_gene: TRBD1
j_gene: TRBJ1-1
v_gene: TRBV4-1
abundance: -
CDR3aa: CASIQGAEAFF
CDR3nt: TGCGCCAGCATACAGGGGGCTGAAGCTTTCTTT

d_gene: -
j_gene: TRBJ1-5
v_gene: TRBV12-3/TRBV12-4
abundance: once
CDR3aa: CASSLYREPQHF
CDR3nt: TGTGCCAGCAGCCTCTACAGGGAGCCCCAGCATTTT

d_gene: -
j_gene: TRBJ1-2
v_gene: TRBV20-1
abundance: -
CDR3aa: CSASGTFYTF
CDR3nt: TGCAGTGCTAGTGGAACATTCTACACCTTC

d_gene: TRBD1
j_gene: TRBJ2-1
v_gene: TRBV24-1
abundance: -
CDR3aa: CATSDFGTGGYNEQFF
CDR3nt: TGTGCCACCAGTGATTTCGGGACAGGGGGCTACAATGAGCAGTTCTTC

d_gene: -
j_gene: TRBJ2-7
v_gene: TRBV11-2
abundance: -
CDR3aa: CASSLSPSGYEQYF
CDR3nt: TGTGCCAGCAGCTTAAGTCCCAGCGGCTACGAGCAGTACTTC

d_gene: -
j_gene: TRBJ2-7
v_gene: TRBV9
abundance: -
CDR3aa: CASSPPLAPAYEQYF
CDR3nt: TGTGCCAGCAGCCCTCCTCTAGCACCCGCCTACGAGCAGTACTTC

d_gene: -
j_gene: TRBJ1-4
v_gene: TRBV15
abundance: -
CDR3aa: CATSRDPRATNEKLFF
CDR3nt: TGTGCCACCAGCAGAGATCCGAGAGCAACTAATGAAAAACTGTTTTTT

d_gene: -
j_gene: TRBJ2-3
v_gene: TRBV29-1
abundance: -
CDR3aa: CSVEEGGHADTQYF
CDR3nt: TGCAGCGTTGAAGAGGGTGGACACGCAGATACGCAGTATTTT

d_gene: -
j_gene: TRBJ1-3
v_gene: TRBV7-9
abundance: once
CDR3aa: CASSPRGPSGNTIYF
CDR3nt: TGTGCCAGCAGCCCCCGGGGCCCCTCTGGAAACACCATATATTTT

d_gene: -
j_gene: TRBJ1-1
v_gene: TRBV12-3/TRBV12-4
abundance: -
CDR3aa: CASSELTEAFF
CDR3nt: TGTGCCAGCAGTGAGTTAACTGAAGCTTTCTTT

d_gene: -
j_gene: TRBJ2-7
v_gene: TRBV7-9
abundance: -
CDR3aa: CASSLGRNILVYEQYF
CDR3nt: TGTGCCAGCAGCTTAGGACGCAACATACTAGTCTACGAGCAGTACTTC

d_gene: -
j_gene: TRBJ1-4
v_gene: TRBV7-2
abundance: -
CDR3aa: CASSLLGNNEKLFF
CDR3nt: TGTGCCAGCAGCTTACTGGGAAACAATGAAAAACTGTTTTTT

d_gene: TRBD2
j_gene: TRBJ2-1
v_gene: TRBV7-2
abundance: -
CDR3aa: CASSPIAGVYNEQFF
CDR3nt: TGTGCCAGCAGCCCGATAGCGGGGGTATACAATGAGCAGTTCTTC

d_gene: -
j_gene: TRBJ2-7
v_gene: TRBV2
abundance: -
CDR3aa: CASRPDTYEQYF
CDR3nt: TGTGCCAGCAGACCTGACACCTACGAGCAGTACTTC